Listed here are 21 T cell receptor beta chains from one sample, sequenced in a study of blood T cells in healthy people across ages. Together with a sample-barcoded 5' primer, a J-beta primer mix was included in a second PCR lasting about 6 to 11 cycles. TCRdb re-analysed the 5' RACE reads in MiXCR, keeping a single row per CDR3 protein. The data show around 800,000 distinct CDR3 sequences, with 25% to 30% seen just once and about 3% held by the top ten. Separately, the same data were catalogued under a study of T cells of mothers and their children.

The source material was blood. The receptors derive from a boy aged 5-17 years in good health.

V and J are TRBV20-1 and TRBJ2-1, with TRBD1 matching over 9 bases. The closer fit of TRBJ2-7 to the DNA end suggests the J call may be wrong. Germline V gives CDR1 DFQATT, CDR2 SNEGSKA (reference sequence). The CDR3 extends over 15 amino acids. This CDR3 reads CSVLGQGLSSYEQYF. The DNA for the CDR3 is TGCAGTGTTTTGGGACAGGGCTTGAGCTCCTACGAGCAGTACTTC.

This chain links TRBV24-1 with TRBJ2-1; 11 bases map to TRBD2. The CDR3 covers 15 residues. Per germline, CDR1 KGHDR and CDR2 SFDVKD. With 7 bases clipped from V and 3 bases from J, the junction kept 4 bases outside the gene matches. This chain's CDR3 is CATRSGTSGYNEQFF. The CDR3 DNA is TGTGCCACCAGATCCGGGACTAGCGGCTACAATGAGCAGTTCTTC.

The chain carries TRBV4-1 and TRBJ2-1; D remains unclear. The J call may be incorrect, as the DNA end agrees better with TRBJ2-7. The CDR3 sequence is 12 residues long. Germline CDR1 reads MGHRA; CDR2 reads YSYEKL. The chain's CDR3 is CASSQEGNEQYF. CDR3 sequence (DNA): TGCGCCAGCAGCCAAGAGGGAAACGAGCAGTACTTC.

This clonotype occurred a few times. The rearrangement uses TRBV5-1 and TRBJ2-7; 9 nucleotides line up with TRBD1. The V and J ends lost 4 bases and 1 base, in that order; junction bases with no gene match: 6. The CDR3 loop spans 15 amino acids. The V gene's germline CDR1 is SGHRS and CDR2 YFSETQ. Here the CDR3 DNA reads TGCGCCAGCAGCACACAGGGGGCTACATCCTACGAGCAGTACTTC. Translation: CASSTQGATSYEQYF.

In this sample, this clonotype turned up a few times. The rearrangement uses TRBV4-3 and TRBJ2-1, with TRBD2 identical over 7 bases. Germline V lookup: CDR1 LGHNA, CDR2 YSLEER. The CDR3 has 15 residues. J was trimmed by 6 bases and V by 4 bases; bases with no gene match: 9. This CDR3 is CASSPGQAGSNEQFF. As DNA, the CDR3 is TGCGCCAGCAGCCCTGGGCAAGCGGGGAGCAATGAGCAGTTCTTC.

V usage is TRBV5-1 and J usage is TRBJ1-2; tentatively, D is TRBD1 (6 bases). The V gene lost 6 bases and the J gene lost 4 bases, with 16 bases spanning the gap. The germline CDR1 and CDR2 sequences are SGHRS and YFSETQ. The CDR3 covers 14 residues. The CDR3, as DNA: TGCGCCAGCACCCCAGGACAGACCGTCTATGGCTACACCTTC. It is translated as CASTPGQTVYGYTF.

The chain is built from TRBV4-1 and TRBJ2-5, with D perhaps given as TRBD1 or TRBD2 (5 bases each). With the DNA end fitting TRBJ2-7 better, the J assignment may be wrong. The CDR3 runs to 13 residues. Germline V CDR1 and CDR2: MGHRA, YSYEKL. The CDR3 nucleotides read TGCGCCAGCAGCCAGGGGGACGCCTACGAGCAGTACTTC. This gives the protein CASSQGDAYEQYF.

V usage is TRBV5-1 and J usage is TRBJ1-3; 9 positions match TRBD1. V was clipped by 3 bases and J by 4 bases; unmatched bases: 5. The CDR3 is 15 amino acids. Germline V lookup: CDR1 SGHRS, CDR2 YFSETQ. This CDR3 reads CASSSTGGYGNTIYF. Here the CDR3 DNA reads TGCGCCAGCAGCTCGACAGGGGGTTACGGAAACACCATATATTTT.

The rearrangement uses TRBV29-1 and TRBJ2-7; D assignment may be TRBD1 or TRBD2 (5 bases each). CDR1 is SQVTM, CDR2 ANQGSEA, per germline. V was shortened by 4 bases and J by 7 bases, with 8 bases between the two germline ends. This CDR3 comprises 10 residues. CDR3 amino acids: CSVVGVEQYF. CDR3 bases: TGCAGCGTTGTGGGGGTTGAGCAGTACTTC.

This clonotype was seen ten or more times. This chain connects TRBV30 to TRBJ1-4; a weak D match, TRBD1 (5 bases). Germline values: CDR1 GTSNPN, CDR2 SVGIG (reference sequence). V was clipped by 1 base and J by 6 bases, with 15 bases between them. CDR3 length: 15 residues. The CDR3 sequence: CAWSGKGLDDEKLFF. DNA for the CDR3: TGTGCCTGGAGTGGGAAGGGGCTGGACGATGAAAAACTGTTTTTT.

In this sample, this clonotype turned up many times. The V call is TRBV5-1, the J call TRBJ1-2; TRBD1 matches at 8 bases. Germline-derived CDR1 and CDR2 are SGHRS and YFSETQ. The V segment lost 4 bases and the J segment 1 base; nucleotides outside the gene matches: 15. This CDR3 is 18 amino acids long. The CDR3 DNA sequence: TGCGCCAGCAGCCTGGGACAGGTTCGGGGCCTACTTAACTATGGCTACACCTTC. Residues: CASSLGQVRGLLNYGYTF.

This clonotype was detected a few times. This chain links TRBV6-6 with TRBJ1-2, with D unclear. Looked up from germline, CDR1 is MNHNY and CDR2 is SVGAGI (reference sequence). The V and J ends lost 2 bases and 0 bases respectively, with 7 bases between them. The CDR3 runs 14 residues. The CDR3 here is CASSYTETNYGYTF. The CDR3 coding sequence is TGTGCCAGCAGTTACACCGAAACTAACTATGGCTACACCTTC.

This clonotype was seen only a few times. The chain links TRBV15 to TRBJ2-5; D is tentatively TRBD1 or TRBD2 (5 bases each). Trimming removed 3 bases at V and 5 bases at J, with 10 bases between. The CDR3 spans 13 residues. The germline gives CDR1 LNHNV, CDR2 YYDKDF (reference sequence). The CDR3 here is CATSSGTKETQYF. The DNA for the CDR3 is TGTGCCACCAGCAGCGGGACCAAGGAGACCCAGTACTTC.

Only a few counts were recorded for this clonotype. The DNA of the CDR3 is TGTGCCAGCAGTAACGCCCGCACAGATACGCAGTATTTT. It encodes CASSNARTDTQYF. The gene calls are TRBV12-3 or TRBV12-4 and TRBJ2-3; D not resolved. The CDR3 length is 13 residues. Trimming left V 5 bases short and J 1 base short, with 7 bases between.

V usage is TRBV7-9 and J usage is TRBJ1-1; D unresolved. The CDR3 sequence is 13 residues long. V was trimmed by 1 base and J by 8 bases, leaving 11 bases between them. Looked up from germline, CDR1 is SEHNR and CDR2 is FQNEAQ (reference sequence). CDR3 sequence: CASSLEANSEAFF. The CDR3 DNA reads TGTGCCAGCAGCTTAGAGGCTAACTCGGAAGCTTTCTTT. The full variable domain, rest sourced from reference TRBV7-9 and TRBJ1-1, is DTGVSQNPRHKITKRGQNVTFRCDPISEHNRLYWYRQTLGQGPEFLTYFQNEAQLEKSRLLSDRFSAERPKGSFSTLEIQRTEQGDSAMYLCASSLEANSEAFFGQGTRLTVV.

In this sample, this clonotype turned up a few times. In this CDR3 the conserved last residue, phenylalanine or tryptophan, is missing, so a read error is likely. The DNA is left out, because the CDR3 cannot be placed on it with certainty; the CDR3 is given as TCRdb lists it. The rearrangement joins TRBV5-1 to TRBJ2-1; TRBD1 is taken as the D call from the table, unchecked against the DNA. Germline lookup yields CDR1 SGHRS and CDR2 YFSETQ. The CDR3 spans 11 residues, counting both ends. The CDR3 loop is CASRVRTGRKV.

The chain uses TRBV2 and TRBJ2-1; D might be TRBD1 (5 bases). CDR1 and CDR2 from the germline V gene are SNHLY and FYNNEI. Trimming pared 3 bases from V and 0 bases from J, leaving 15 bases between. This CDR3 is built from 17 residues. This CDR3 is CASSEFLGASSYNEQFF. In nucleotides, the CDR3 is TGTGCCAGCAGTGAGTTCCTTGGGGCTAGCTCCTACAATGAGCAGTTCTTC. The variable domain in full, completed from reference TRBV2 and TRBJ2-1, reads EPEVTQTPSHQVTQMGQEVILRCVPISNHLYFYWYRQILGQKVEFLVSFYNNEISEKSEIFDDQFSVERPDGSNFTLKIRSTKLEDSAMYFCASSEFLGASSYNEQFFGPGTRLTVL.

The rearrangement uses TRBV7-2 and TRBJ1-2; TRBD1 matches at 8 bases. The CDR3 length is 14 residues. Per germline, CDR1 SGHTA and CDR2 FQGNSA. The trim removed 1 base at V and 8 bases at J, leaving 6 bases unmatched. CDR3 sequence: CASSLVPGGIGYTF. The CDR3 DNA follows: TGTGCCAGCAGCTTAGTTCCAGGGGGCATCGGCTACACCTTC.

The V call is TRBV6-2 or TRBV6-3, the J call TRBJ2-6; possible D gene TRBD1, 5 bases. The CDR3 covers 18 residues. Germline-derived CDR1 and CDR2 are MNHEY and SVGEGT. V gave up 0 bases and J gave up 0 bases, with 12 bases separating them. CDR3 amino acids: CASSYSPGDSSGANVLTF. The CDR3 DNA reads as TGTGCCAGCAGTTACTCCCCAGGAGACAGCTCTGGGGCCAACGTCCTGACTTTC.

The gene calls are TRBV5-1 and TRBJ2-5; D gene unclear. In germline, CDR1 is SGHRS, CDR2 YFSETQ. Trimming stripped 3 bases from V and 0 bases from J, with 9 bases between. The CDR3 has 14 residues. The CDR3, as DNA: TGCGCCAGCAGCTCCTCGTCGTACCAAGAGACCCAGTACTTC. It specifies CASSSSSYQETQYF.

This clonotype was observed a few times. This CDR3 reads CASSTGTAIETQYF. The CDR3 bases are TGTGCCAGCAGTACCGGGACAGCGATTGAGACCCAGTACTTC. The chain links TRBV27 to TRBJ2-5; 7 bases match TRBD1. The trim removed 5 bases at V and 5 bases at J, leaving 8 bases unmatched. CDR1 and CDR2 from the germline V gene are MNHEY and SMNVEV (reference sequence). The CDR3 covers 14 residues.